The 31 T cell receptor beta chains in this list originate from one sample, sequenced in a study of CD8+ T cells in alopecia areata. It was cDNA, reverse transcribed from extracted RNA, that served as the sequencing template. The table came from immunoSEQ multiplex PCR; TCRdb's copy has only in-frame clones and leaves some out. Sampling found around 290,000 clones, none seen once. Cells from pooled cutaneous lymph nodes were sorted by CD4, CD8alpha, NKG2D, NKG2ACE and other markers. The sample consisted of CD4+ T cells sorted from a lymph node. The receptor set was obtained from a C3H/HeJ mouse with alopecia areata. This strain has MHC haplotype H2-k.

This clone was found many times. Gene labels here are mouse ones. Read coverage stops 4 residues before the CDR3 terminus; the germline J gene supplies the remainder. J is TRBJ2-5 and V is TRBV17; 9 bases agree with TRBD2. Germline CDR1 is MNHDT and CDR2 is YYDKIL. The length of the CDR3 is 13 residues. CDR3 DNA (partial): TGTGCTAGCAGTCCGGACTGGGGAGAC. The encoded protein is CASSPDWGD. The whole CDR3 protein is CASSPDWGDTQYF.

Comments on this clone: Germline and genes here are mouse. With the read ending 4 residues before the CDR3 end, the germline J gene is used to fill in that end. The chain combines TRBV13-1 with TRBJ2-7; TRBD2 aligns across 10 bases. This CDR3 is 15 amino acids long. CDR1 and CDR2 (germline): NSHNY, SYGAGN. CDR3: CASSDGRDWGYEQYF. The sequenced CDR3 bases are TGTGCCAGCAGTGATGGACGGGACTGGGGTTAT.

Note on this clone: The listed genes are named as in mouse. The read ends 4 residues shy of where the CDR3 ends; the end is completed using the germline J gene. The same CDR3 arises from other DNA sequences in this sample as well. The chain combines TRBV1 with TRBJ2-5; 10 nucleotides match TRBD2. CDR1 is NSQYPW, CDR2 LRSPGD, per germline (reference sequence). The CDR3 length is 16 residues. V was pared by 3 bases and J by 0 bases, with 3 bases of the junction left unmatched. The sequenced CDR3 bases are TGCACCTGCAGTGCTGACTGGGGGGCGAACCAAGAC. Translation: CTCSADWGANQD. The full CDR3 protein is CTCSADWGANQDTQYF. Supplemented by reference TRBV1 and TRBJ2-5, the full variable domain reads VTLLEQNPRWRLVPRGQAVNLRCILKNSQYPWMSWYQQDLQKQLQWLFTLRSPGDKEVKSLPGADYLATRVTDTELRLQVANMSQGRTLYCTCSADWGANQDTQYFGPGTRLLVL.

A remark on this clone: The gene names given are mouse names. The read ends 4 residues shy of where the CDR3 ends; the end is completed using the germline J gene. The chain recombines TRBV14 with TRBJ2-1; possible D gene TRBD1, 5 bases. Trimming took off 9 bases at V and 6 bases at J, with 13 bases between the two ends. CDR1 is SGHDT, CDR2 FRDEAV, per germline. The CDR3 sequence is 12 residues long. Incomplete CDR3 DNA: TGTGCCACACACAAGGGGAGTGCT. Protein product: CATHKGSA. The whole CDR3 sequence is CATHKGSAEQFF.

About this clone itself: Genes and germline come from the mouse. The CDR3 end falls 4 residues outside the read, so it is completed with the germline J gene. The chain couples TRBV17 to TRBJ2-7, with TRBD2 matching 9 bases. Unmatched junction bases numbered 3, after V lost 0 bases and J lost 3 bases. Looked up from germline, CDR1 is MNHDT and CDR2 is YYDKIL. This CDR3 spans 15 amino acids. Here the CDR3 reads CASSRDIWGGYEQYF. The DNA read from the CDR3 is TGTGCTAGCAGTAGAGATATCTGGGGGGGCTAT.

Points on this clone: The listed genes are named as in mouse. The read terminates 4 residues before the CDR3 end, so the remaining end is supplied by the germline J gene. The rearrangement uses TRBV5 and TRBJ2-1; possible D gene TRBD2, 7 bases. Germline CDR1 reads LGHNA; CDR2 reads YNLKQL (reference sequence). The CDR3 consists of 15 residues. V dropped 2 bases and J dropped 3 bases, with 11 bases sitting between them. The CDR3 bases that were read are TGTGCCAGCAGCCAACCCCTGGGGGCCTATGCT. Encoded protein: CASSQPLGAYA. The whole CDR3 protein is CASSQPLGAYAEQFF.

This clone has only a few counts. The listed genes are named as in mouse. The DNA ends 4 residues before the CDR3 does, and the rest of the CDR3 is filled in from the germline J gene. The chain uses TRBV5 and TRBJ1-2; TRBD1 aligns across 10 bases. The CDR3 is 13 residues long. CDR1 LGHNA and CDR2 YNLKQL come from the germline V gene (reference sequence). CDR3 region: CASSQGTGGDYTF. The DNA read from the CDR3 is TGTGCCAGCAGCCAAGGGACAGGGGGC.

As for this clone: Gene labels here are mouse ones. The CDR3 end is not reached by the read, which stops 4 residues before it; the germline J gene fills it in. The chain joins TRBV13-3 to TRBJ2-3, with D hard to call. Trimming removed 4 bases from V and 0 bases from J, with 6 bases in between. The CDR3 contains 13 residues. In germline, CDR1 is NNHDY, CDR2 SYVADS. The sequenced CDR3 bases are TGTGCCAGCAGTCTGTATAGTGCAGAA. Amino acids: CASSLYSAE. The whole CDR3 reads CASSLYSAETLYF.

This clone has more than one count but fewer than ten. The gene names here belong to mouse. The missing CDR3 end, 4 residues past where the read stops, is filled in from the germline J gene. The V call is TRBV13-1, the J call TRBJ2-5, with 8 bases that match TRBD2. Germline V gene data show CDR1 as NSHNY and CDR2 as SYGAGN. The CDR3 is 14 amino acids. The DNA read from the CDR3 is TGTGCCAGCAGTGTGGGGGGGGGCGCCGAC. It is translated as CASSVGGGAD. The full-length CDR3 reads as CASSVGGGADTQYF.

This clone was counted only a few times. Gene and germline names: mouse. The read ends 4 residues shy of where the CDR3 ends; the end is completed using the germline J gene. The rearrangement links TRBV31 to TRBJ1-2; 8 nucleotides agree with TRBD1. In germline, CDR1 is GKSSPN, CDR2 SITVG. After removal of 4 bases from V and 4 bases from J, the junction contained 5 bases not matched to a gene. This CDR3 is built from 13 residues. The chain's CDR3 is CAWTTGEGSDYTF. The CDR3 DNA, read in part, is TGTGCCTGGACGACAGGGGAGGGCTCC. The variable domain in full, with the rest retrieved from reference TRBV31 and TRBJ1-2, is AQTIHQWPVAEIKAVGSPLSLGCTIKGKSSPNLYWYWQATGGTLQQLFYSITVGQVESVVQLNLSASRPKDDQFILSTEKLLLSHSGFYLCAWTTGEGSDYTFGSGTRLLVI.

This clone occurred a few times. Gene names and germline refer to mouse. The read ends 4 residues before the CDR3 terminus; that terminus is restored from the germline J gene. The same CDR3 can be traced to other DNA sequences in this sample. V gene TRBV1 combines with J gene TRBJ2-5, with 8 bases matching TRBD2. Trimming removed 6 bases from V and 2 bases from J; junction bases left unmatched: 1. CDR1 and CDR2 from the germline V gene are NSQYPW and LRSPGD (reference sequence). This CDR3 comprises 13 residues. The CDR3 DNA, read in part, is TGCACCTGCAGAGGGACTGGCCAAGAC. This codes for CTCRGTGQD. The CDR3 reads in full as CTCRGTGQDTQYF. Drawing the rest from reference TRBV1 and TRBJ2-5, the complete variable domain is VTLLEQNPRWRLVPRGQAVNLRCILKNSQYPWMSWYQQDLQKQLQWLFTLRSPGDKEVKSLPGADYLATRVTDTELRLQVANMSQGRTLYCTCRGTGQDTQYFGPGTRLLVL.

This clone was detected a few times. Germline and genes: mouse. The read falls 4 residues short of the CDR3 end, and the missing part is taken from the germline J gene. The chain couples TRBV19 to TRBJ2-7; TRBD2 agrees at 10 bases. V lost 5 bases, J lost 3 bases, and 5 bases stayed unmatched. Germline loops: CDR1 FNHDT, CDR2 SITEND (reference sequence). This CDR3 has 14 amino acids. The part of the CDR3 DNA that was read is TGTGCCAGCAGAATCGGACTGGGGGTCTAT. As protein: CASRIGLGVY. The whole CDR3 sequence reads CASRIGLGVYEQYF. Complete variable domain (other parts from reference TRBV19 and TRBJ2-7): GGIITQTPKFLIGQEGQKLTLKCQQNFNHDTMYWYRQDSGKGLRLIYYSITENDLQKGDLSEGYDASREKKSSFSLTVTSAQKNEMAVFLCASRIGLGVYEQYFGPGTRLTVL.

This clone turned up a few times. Gene names are the mouse ones. The CDR3 extends 4 residues past the end of the read, so its final part is completed from the germline J gene. This sequence joins TRBV14 and TRBJ2-2; 7 bases fit TRBD2. This CDR3 is 15 amino acids long. V shed 2 bases and J 1 base; nucleotides not matched to a gene: 2. Germline CDR1 reads SGHDT; CDR2 reads FRDEAV. CDR3 bases read: TGTGCCAGCAGTTTGACTGGGAAAAACACCGGG. Its translation is CASSLTGKNTG. The CDR3 as a whole reads CASSLTGKNTGQLYF.

Of note for this clone: Gene names and germline refer to mouse. The read terminates 4 residues before the CDR3 end, so the remaining end is supplied by the germline J gene. The rearrangement joins TRBV13-2 to TRBJ2-3, with 13 bases lining up with TRBD2. J gave up 3 bases and V 1 base, and 2 bases lay outside the gene matches. Germline loops: CDR1 NNHNN, CDR2 SYGAGS (reference sequence). This CDR3 spans 16 amino acids. The CDR3 sequence: CASGDRDWGGAETLYF. The sequenced part of the CDR3 DNA is TGTGCCAGCGGTGATCGGGACTGGGGGGGAGCAGAA.

Turning to this clone: Germline and genes: mouse. The CDR3 end falls 4 residues outside the read, so it is completed with the germline J gene. The same CDR3 also results from other DNA sequences found in this sample. The genes are TRBV1 and TRBJ2-5, with 7 positions matching TRBD2. The CDR3 is 13 amino acids. The germline CDR1 and CDR2 sequences are NSQYPW and LRSPGD (reference sequence). The CDR3 here is CTCSGTGEDTQYF. CDR3 DNA (partial): TGCACCTGCAGTGGGACTGGTGAAGAC.

A remark on this clone: The listed genes are named as in mouse. The missing CDR3 end, 4 residues past where the read stops, is filled in from the germline J gene. The chain employs TRBV13-2 and TRBJ2-2, with D unresolved. The CDR3 has 12 residues. The germline gives CDR1 NNHNN, CDR2 SYGAGS (reference sequence). V shed 2 bases and J shed 5 bases, with 4 bases lying between them. CDR3 loop: CASGEGTGQLYF. The sequenced CDR3 bases are TGTGCCAGCGGTGAGGGGACCGGG.

This clone was counted only a few times. Genes and germline come from the mouse. The CDR3 end is not reached by the read, which stops 4 residues before it; the germline J gene fills it in. V gene TRBV13-3 combines with J gene TRBJ2-7; D might be TRBD1 (6 bases). Germline V lookup: CDR1 NNHDY, CDR2 SYVADS. The CDR3 is 13 amino acids. V was clipped by 6 bases and J by 0 bases, with 10 bases between them. The covered CDR3 bases are TGTGCCAGCATGAGAGGGGGCTCCTAT. Its translation: CASMRGGSY. The full CDR3 sequence reads CASMRGGSYEQYF.

This clone was recorded a few times. The gene names here belong to mouse. The read is 4 residues too short to cover the CDR3 end, so that end is filled in from the germline J gene. The rearrangement links TRBV13-2 to TRBJ2-2, with 8 bases identical to TRBD1. CDR1 and CDR2 from the germline V gene are NNHNN and SYGAGS (reference sequence). The CDR3 has 16 residues. Trimming removed 4 bases from V and 0 bases from J; junction bases left unmatched: 5. CDR3 bases read: TGTGCCAGCGGTTTTGGACAGGGATCAAACACCGGG. This translates into CASGFGQGSNTG. The CDR3 in full is CASGFGQGSNTGQLYF.

This clone was counted between two and nine times. Gene labels here are mouse ones. The missing CDR3 end, 4 residues past where the read stops, is filled in from the germline J gene. The V call is TRBV19, the J call TRBJ1-1, with 9 bases fitting TRBD1. With 6 bases clipped from V and 4 bases from J, the junction kept 10 bases outside the gene matches. Germline V gene lookup returns CDR1 FNHDT and CDR2 SITEND (reference sequence). The CDR3 is made up of 15 amino acids. The CDR3 region is CASKPYRGRATEVFF. The CDR3 DNA, read in part, is TGTGCCAGCAAACCATACAGGGGGCGCGCCACA.

Concerning this clone itself: The germline and genes are mouse ones. The read falls 4 residues short of the CDR3 end, and the missing part is taken from the germline J gene. V usage is TRBV13-3 and J usage is TRBJ2-1; 7 bases line up with TRBD1. J was trimmed by 6 bases and V by 2 bases; bases with no gene match: 5. CDR3 length equals 14 residues. The V gene's germline CDR1 is NNHDY and CDR2 SYVADS. The covered CDR3 bases are TGTGCCAGCAGTGAGGACAGGCTTTCTGCT. Its protein product is CASSEDRLSA. In full, the CDR3 reads CASSEDRLSAEQFF.

This clone was detected a few times. Each gene name is a mouse one. The observed sequence ends 4 residues before the CDR3 terminus, with the missing tail filled in from the germline J gene. The chain employs TRBV19 and TRBJ2-1; a weak D match, TRBD2 (6 bases). The CDR3 consists of 14 residues. The V end was cut by 2 bases, the J end by 3 bases, with 9 bases between. The V gene's germline CDR1 is FNHDT and CDR2 SITEND (reference sequence). The CDR3 reads CASSIETGYAEQFF. Incomplete CDR3 DNA: TGTGCCAGCAGTATTGAGACTGGCTATGCT.

This clone was counted between two and nine times. The gene names here belong to mouse. From the germline J gene comes the end of the CDR3, since the read stops 4 residues before it. The chain is built from TRBV1 and TRBJ2-7, with D possibly matching TRBD2 (7 bases). Per the germline V gene, CDR1 is NSQYPW and CDR2 is LRSPGD (reference sequence). This CDR3 comprises 15 residues. The CDR3 loop is CTCSADLLGAYEQYF. The sequenced CDR3 bases are TGCACCTGCAGTGCAGATCTCCTGGGGGCGTAT.

With respect to this clone: The genes and germline here are from mouse. The read finishes 4 residues shy of the CDR3 end, and the germline J gene is used to complete it. The V gene is TRBV13-3, the J gene TRBJ2-2; maybe TRBD2 (5 bases). The germline V and J ends were trimmed by 2 bases and 0 bases, with 8 bases remaining between them. The CDR3 is 15 amino acids. Germline V CDR1 and CDR2: NNHDY, SYVADS. CDR3 bases read: TGTGCCAGCAGTGACACTGGTCCAAACACCGGG. This sequence encodes CASSDTGPNTG. Given in full, the CDR3 is CASSDTGPNTGQLYF.

A remark on this clone: Germline and genes: mouse. The read is 4 residues too short to cover the CDR3 end, so that end is filled in from the germline J gene. The V and J genes are TRBV13-1 and TRBJ1-2; tentative D call: TRBD1 (5 bases). The germline V gene has CDR1 NSHNY and CDR2 SYGAGN. CDR3 size: 14 residues. Trimming shortened V by 0 bases and J by 2 bases, and 8 bases separated the two germline ends. CDR3 in amino acids: CASSDAWGNSDYTF. The sequenced CDR3 bases are TGTGCCAGCAGTGATGCCTGGGGGAACTCC.

Of note for this clone: Mouse gene names apply. The read gets to within 4 residues of the CDR3 end, and the germline J gene fills in the rest. The chain uses TRBV13-2 and TRBJ2-4; D uncertain. This CDR3 spans 13 amino acids. Deletions cut 0 bases from V and 3 bases from J, with 5 bases between. CDR1 is NNHNN, CDR2 SYGAGS, per germline (reference sequence). CDR3 DNA, as far as it was read: TGTGCCAGCGGTGATGGACAACAAAAC. Its translation is CASGDGQQN. In full, the CDR3 is CASGDGQQNTLYF.

In this sample, this clone turned up many times. The genes and germline here are from mouse. The sequence runs out 4 residues before the end of the CDR3; the remainder is reconstructed from the germline J gene. Other nucleotide sequences in the sample specify the same CDR3. V is TRBV1 and J is TRBJ2-1; 7 bases match TRBD1. CDR1 is NSQYPW and CDR2 is LRSPGD in the germline V gene (reference sequence). The CDR3 is made up of 14 amino acids. V trimming: 4 bases; J trimming: 1 base; junction bases outside the gene matches: 1. CDR3 DNA (partial): TGCACCTGCAGTGGGGACAGAAACTATGCT. It translates to CTCSGDRNYA. The CDR3 reads in full as CTCSGDRNYAEQFF.

In regard to this clone: The gene symbols are mouse symbols. With the read ending 4 residues before the CDR3 end, the germline J gene is used to fill in that end. This rearrangement joins TRBV29 to TRBJ1-2; 8 nucleotides line up with TRBD1. The CDR3 is 13 residues long. The junction had 4 bases not matched to a gene; V was cut back by 6 bases and J by 4 bases. In germline, CDR1 is MSHET, CDR2 SYDVDS. The sequenced CDR3 bases are TGTGCTAGCAGGCAGGGGGCTACCTCC. Protein: CASRQGATS. The full CDR3 is CASRQGATSDYTF.

This clone showed up just a few times. With a far larger clone one base away, a read error is the likely cause. Germline and genes: mouse. The read ends 4 residues early relative to the CDR3; the germline J gene fills the gap. The chain joins TRBV14 to TRBJ2-5; D may be TRBD1 (5 bases). Per the germline V gene, CDR1 is SGHDT and CDR2 is FRDEAV. V lost 4 bases and J 0 bases, leaving 6 bases between the germline ends. The CDR3 consists of 13 residues. CDR3 bases read: TGTGCCAGCAGTCAGGGTAACCAAGAC. It encodes CASSQGNQD. The full CDR3 protein reads CASSQGNQDTQYF.

A word on this clone: Gene and germline names: mouse. The read is 3 residues too short to cover the CDR3 end, so that end is filled in from the germline J gene. The rearrangement links TRBV13-1 to TRBJ1-6; a possible D gene is TRBD1 (6 bases). TRBJ1-6 falls under the ORF class, with uncertain function. This CDR3 spans 13 amino acids. Germline V gene sequence: CDR1 NSHNY, CDR2 SYGAGN. The CDR3 reads CASSDGGRGPLYF. Incomplete CDR3 DNA: TGTGCCAGCAGTGATGGGGGCAGGGGGCCC.

Worth noting for this clone: Gene and germline names: mouse. The CDR3 end falls 4 residues outside the read, so it is completed with the germline J gene. The chain recombines TRBV19 with TRBJ1-1; D gene unclear. The V end lost 2 bases, the J end lost 1 base, and 6 bases lay between the germline ends. CDR1 and CDR2 from the germline V gene are FNHDT and SITEND (reference sequence). This CDR3 comprises 13 residues. The DNA read from the CDR3 is TGTGCCAGCAGTATGGGGAGAAACACA. Encoded protein: CASSMGRNT. The entire CDR3 reads CASSMGRNTEVFF.

This clone turned up a few times. The genes and germline here are from mouse. The sequenced CDR3 bases are TGCACCTGCAGTGCAGATAGACAGGGCTAT. Translated: CTCSADRQGY. The CDR3 reads in full as CTCSADRQGYEQYF. This rearrangement joins TRBV1 to TRBJ2-7; 7 bases line up with TRBD1. The read terminates 4 residues ahead of where the CDR3 ends, so the germline J gene completes it. V lost 0 bases, J lost 3 bases, and 2 bases stayed unmatched. The CDR3 runs 14 residues. CDR1 is NSQYPW, CDR2 LRSPGD, per germline (reference sequence).